Below, one T cell receptor beta chain is given with its context. The data were obtained in a study of blood T cell repertoires in COVID-19. Overall study: Acute and convalescent COVID-19 specimens originated in the United States, Italy and Spain. T cells, B-cell-depleted T cells, or PBMCs provided the cDNA or gDNA that served as material.

Per the authors' pipeline: Amplification of reference gene primers provided the estimated nucleated cell counts. Sequencing used immunoSEQ multiplex PCR; TCRdb keeps in-frame clones, though not all of them. V, J and clone size were drawn from that table, and D and trimming were deduced from the DNA. The sample holds 80,000 or so clones, roughly four fifths seen once. The clonotype originates from a human donor in a cohort sampled during active COVID-19. Sequencing input: peripheral blood.

CDR3: CASSPEPGGNEKLFF. CDR3 bases: TGTGCCAGCAGCCCAGAGCCAGGGGGAAATGAAAAACTGTTTTTT. This chain joins TRBV7-6 and TRBJ1-4; TRBD1 aligns across 7 bases. Germline V CDR1 and CDR2: SGHVS, FNYEAQ. The trim removed 5 bases at V and 5 bases at J, leaving 8 bases unmatched. This CDR3 region has 15 residues.